One and the same sample provided the 5 T cell receptor beta chains below, sequenced in a study of T-cell memory formation after mild COVID-19. TCRdb used MiXCR to reprocess the 5' RACE reads, holding one entry per CDR3 protein. Of about 130,000 distinct CDR3 sequences in the sample, around 15% were seen once. Material: PBMCs or a T cell subset sorted from them (not recorded which). The receptors derive from a man between 18 and 35 years old who had mild COVID-19 (a few samples of this study predate the infection). Cell type and time point are not known.

Only a few counts were recorded for this clonotype. The chain joins TRBV20-1 to TRBJ2-3; D is unresolved. Per the germline V gene, CDR1 is DFQATT and CDR2 is SNEGSKA (reference sequence). The V end was cut by 5 bases, the J end by 2 bases, with 11 bases between. The CDR3 runs to 13 residues. CDR3 region: CSAEEVATDTQYF. For the CDR3, the DNA is TGCAGTGCTGAAGAGGTTGCCACAGATACGCAGTATTTT.

About this clonotype itself: This could be a read error, since a much larger clone is one nucleotide away. V is TRBV5-1 and J is TRBJ2-7, with D possibly matching TRBD2 (6 bases). Trimming stripped 4 bases from V and 10 bases from J, with 18 bases between. The CDR3 covers 13 residues. Germline values: CDR1 SGHRS, CDR2 YFSETQ. CDR3 region: CASSQDKGGDQYF. CDR3 nucleotide sequence: TGCGCCAGCAGCCAAGATAAGGGAGGCGATCAGTACTTC. The full variable domain, completed using reference TRBV5-1 and TRBJ2-7, is KAGVTQTPRYLIKTRGQQVTLSCSPISGHRSVSWYQQTPGQGLQFLFEYFSETQRNKGNFPGRFSGRQFSNSRSEMNVSTLELGDSALYLCASSQDKGGDQYFGPGTRLTVT.

This clonotype came up a few times. The chain combines TRBV7-6 with TRBJ2-1; 13 positions agree with TRBD2. Germline V CDR1 and CDR2: SGHVS, FNYEAQ. Germline trimming cut 5 bases from V and 7 bases from J; bases unmatched to any gene: 8. This CDR3 has 16 residues. CDR3 amino acids: CASSPRTSGGLNEQFF. CDR3 in DNA: TGTGCCAGCAGCCCCCGGACTAGCGGGGGTTTAAATGAGCAGTTCTTC. Supplemented by reference TRBV7-6 and TRBJ2-1, the full variable domain reads GAGVSQSPRYKVTKRGQDVALRCDPISGHVSLYWYRQALGQGPEFLTYFNYEAQQDKSGLPNDRFSAERPEGSISTLTIQRTEQRDSAMYRCASSPRTSGGLNEQFFGPGTRLTVL.

This clonotype was found many times. The chain combines TRBV6-5 with TRBJ2-3; D is unresolved. This CDR3 spans 12 amino acids. Germline V CDR1 and CDR2: MNHEY, SVGAGI. With 7 bases removed from V and 7 bases from J, the gap between germline ends came to 12 bases. CDR3 in DNA: TGTGCCAGCAAGAGCAGATACAATACGCAGTATTTT. This sequence encodes CASKSRYNTQYF.

This clonotype was picked up a small number of times. In DNA form, the CDR3 reads TGTGCCAGCAGTATCGGACAGGCCTACGAGCAGTACGTC. Protein sequence: CASSIGQAYEQYV. V usage is TRBV28 and J usage is TRBJ2-7; 7 nucleotides line up with TRBD1. The CDR3 covers 13 residues. Trimming took 5 bases from V and 2 from J; bases not matched to a gene: 3. CDR1 is MDHEN and CDR2 is SYDVKM in the germline V gene.